Shown below are 9 T cell receptor beta chains from a single sample sequenced in a study of beta chain features in type 1 diabetes. TCRB transcripts that were expressed got sequenced, as all of the isolated RNA had been reverse transcribed. Profiled with immunoSEQ multiplex PCR; TCRdb holds only in-frame clones, not every one. The sample comprises under 300,000 clones, around 9.9% of which are singletons, and around 0.015% rests with the top ten. Points from the study as a whole: Among all four CD4+ subsets, Type 1 diabetes patients had TCRB CDR3s that were moderately but significantly shorter.

For these receptors, no antigen is known. Sample: naive CD4+ T cells from blood. The receptors shown here come from a young man with type 1 diabetes.

CDR3 nucleotide sequence: TGTGCCAGCTCAACAACAGGGGCGGCTGAAGCTTTCTTT. This gives the protein CASSTTGAAEAFF. The rearrangement links TRBV18 to TRBJ1-1; 7 bases align to TRBD1. This CDR3 has 13 residues. Germline CDR1 KGHSH, CDR2 LQKENI. V gave up 5 bases and J gave up 6 bases; unmatched junction bases: 6.

The rearrangement uses TRBV7-3 and TRBJ2-3; D might be TRBD2 (7 bases). The CDR3 totals 16 residues. Germline CDR1 is SGHTA and CDR2 is FQGTGA. V lost 1 base and J 5 bases, leaving 16 bases between the germline ends. The CDR3 DNA reads TGTGCCAGCAGCTTAAATCGGGGGGCCGGGGGAGATACGCAGTATTTT. This sequence encodes CASSLNRGAGGDTQYF.

In this sample, this clone turned up a few times. V gene TRBV18 combines with J gene TRBJ2-7; the match to TRBD1 covers 11 bases. Unmatched junction bases numbered 2, after V lost 2 bases and J lost 2 bases. The CDR3 is made up of 15 amino acids. Germline CDR1 is KGHSH and CDR2 is LQKENI. The CDR3 protein is CASSPGTGGTYEQYF. The CDR3 DNA is TGTGCCAGCTCACCAGGGACAGGGGGGACCTACGAGCAGTACTTC.

This clone was picked up a small number of times. This chain joins TRBV5-1 and TRBJ2-7; D possibly corresponds to TRBD2 (5 bases). Germline V gene lookup returns CDR1 SGHRS and CDR2 YFSETQ. The V end lost 1 base, the J end lost 0 bases, and 8 bases lay between the germline ends. The CDR3 is 14 amino acids. The CDR3 nucleotides read TGCGCCAGCAGCTTGCGAAGCGGCTCCTACGAGCAGTACTTC. Residues: CASSLRSGSYEQYF.

The V call is TRBV2, the J call TRBJ1-4, with D unclear. Germline values: CDR1 SNHLY, CDR2 FYNNEI. Trimming took 6 bases from V and 5 from J, leaving 10 bases between them. The CDR3 length is 13 residues. As DNA, the CDR3 is TGTGCCAGCAGGCCGACTGAGAATGAAAAACTGTTTTTT. It specifies CASRPTENEKLFF.

The chain employs TRBV7-2 and TRBJ1-1, with a tentative D call TRBD1 (6 bases). CDR3 length: 13 residues. Germline CDR1 and CDR2: SGHTA and FQGNSA. V was pared by 5 bases and J by 4 bases, with 11 bases between. The CDR3 DNA reads TGTGCCAGCAGCGCACAGGGTCCCACTGAAGCTTTCTTT. Its protein product is CASSAQGPTEAFF.

The CDR3 DNA sequence: TGTGCCAGCTCGCCAGCGACACACTACGAGCAGTACTTC. As protein: CASSPATHYEQYF. This chain links TRBV18 with TRBJ2-7; D call uncertain. CDR1 is KGHSH, CDR2 LQKENI, per germline. The CDR3 contains 13 residues. Trimming cost V 6 bases and J 3 bases, with 12 bases left between them.

J is TRBJ2-3 and V is TRBV10-3, with 9 positions matching TRBD1. The germline CDR1 and CDR2 sequences are ENHRY and SYGVKD. This CDR3 region has 15 residues. With 7 bases clipped from V and 4 bases from J, the junction kept 9 bases outside the gene matches. CDR3 in amino acids: CAITPRQGGADTQYF. The DNA of the CDR3 is TGTGCCATCACCCCAAGACAGGGGGGCGCAGATACGCAGTATTTT.

The V call is TRBV6-5, the J call TRBJ2-5; 7 bases fit TRBD1. V lost 7 bases and J lost 7; bases outside the gene matches: 12. CDR3 length: 14 amino acids. Germline V gene sequence: CDR1 MNHEY, CDR2 SVGAGI. Here the CDR3 reads CASIWDSSSGTQYF. The CDR3, as DNA: TGTGCCAGCATTTGGGACAGTTCGTCAGGGACCCAGTACTTC.